A selection of T cell receptor beta chains follows, all from one sample in a study of T cell repertoires in cytomegalovirus infection. In TCRdb, the reads were re-called with MiXCR into one record per CDR3 protein. The repertoire holds about 78,000 distinct CDR3 sequences, with around 42% as singletons. Their target antigens are unknown. The starting material was CD8+ T cells from cultured PBMCs, obtained from culture after CMV antigen stimulation. The source of these receptors is a human donor in good health (CMV status not recorded). Some clones in this sample may be carry-over from other donors' samples. Each CDR3 is given with its conserved first and last residue. The D gene is left open where the match is weak. The listing skips clone size in some rows; elsewhere it reads once, few, many or a size class.

clone size,V gene,D gene,J gene,CDR3 DNA,CDR3 protein
NA,TRBV3-1,NA,TRBJ2-1,TGTGCCAGCAGCCAAGGTACAACCCAGCAGTTCTTC,CASSQGTTQQFF
NA,TRBV2,NA,TRBJ1-6,TGTGCCAGCAGTGATCCCCGGGTATCCTATAATTCACCCCTCCACTTT,CASSDPRVSYNSPLHF
few,TRBV7-6,TRBD2,TRBJ2-5,TGTGCCAGCAGCCCGTACGGGGGGTTGGGAGAGACCCAGTACTTC,CASSPYGGLGETQYF
NA,TRBV4-1,TRBD1,TRBJ2-3,TGTGCCAGCAGCCTCCGGGACAGGGGGCGTGTGTTGGAGAGCACAGATACGCAGTATTTT,CASSLRDRGRVLESTDTQYF
NA,TRBV7-6,NA,TRBJ1-2,TGTGCCAGCAGCTCGACGCGGGGCAATACGGGGACTAACTATGGCTACACCTTC,CASSSTRGNTGTNYGYTF
few,TRBV12-3/TRBV12-4,TRBD1,TRBJ1-1,TGTGCCAGCAGCCTTCTTGGACAGGGGGCTTTTTTCACTGAAGCTTTCTTT,CASSLLGQGAFFTEAFF
few,TRBV7-6,NA,TRBJ2-3,TGTGCCAGCAGCGTCTTCTCTAGGCGGGGTGTCACAGATACGCAGTATTTT,CASSVFSRRGVTDTQYF
NA,TRBV6-2/TRBV6-3,NA,TRBJ2-2,TGTGCCAGCAGGTTTCTAGCGTCCGGGGAGCTGTTTTTT,CASRFLASGELFF
NA,TRBV6-6,NA,TRBJ1-5,TGTGCCAGCAGGGACGGAAGCAATCAGCCCCAGCATTTT,CASRDGSNQPQHF
NA,TRBV24-1,NA,TRBJ2-5,TGTGCCACCGCCCGTCAGGACGGACCCCCTCAAGAGACCCAGTACTTC,CATARQDGPPQETQYF
NA,TRBV5-6,TRBD1,TRBJ2-7,TGTGCCAGCAGCTTGTCGTATACAGGGGGCCACTACGAGCAGTACTTC,CASSLSYTGGHYEQYF
NA,TRBV27,NA,TRBJ1-1,TGTGCCAGCAGACTCATAGGGAACACTGAAGCTTTCTTT,CASRLIGNTEAFF
NA,TRBV7-9,TRBD1,TRBJ1-5,TGTGCCAGCAGCACGACAGGGACCAATCAGCCCCAGCATTTT,CASSTTGTNQPQHF
NA,TRBV7-8,TRBD1,TRBJ1-5,TGTGCCAGCAGCTGGCCGGGACAGGGGCCTGACAATCAGCCCCAGCATTTT,CASSWPGQGPDNQPQHF
NA,TRBV2,NA,TRBJ1-5,TGTGCCAGCAGTGAATGGACGAAGCCCCAGCATTTT,CASSEWTKPQHF
NA,TRBV6-2/TRBV6-3,NA,TRBJ2-3,TGTGCCAGCAGTCTCGGGACTGCGCGGGATACGCAGTATTTT,CASSLGTARDTQYF
NA,TRBV7-2,TRBD1,TRBJ1-2,TGTGCCAGCAGCGAAACAGGGGCCGATGGCTATGGCTACACCTTC,CASSETGADGYGYTF
few,TRBV7-6,NA,TRBJ2-1,TGTGCCAGCAGCTTAGTAGCAGGCCTCCGTGCTGAGCAGTTCTTC,CASSLVAGLRAEQFF
NA,TRBV7-9,TRBD1,TRBJ1-3,TGTGCCAGCAGAGGTACAGGGGCTGGAAACACCATATATTTT,CASRGTGAGNTIYF
NA,TRBV4-3,TRBD1,TRBJ1-1,TGCGCCAGCAGCCAAGTGGGACAGAAGGAAGCTTTCTTT,CASSQVGQKEAFF
NA,TRBV7-1,TRBD1,TRBJ2-1,TGTGCCAGCAGCGCCCAGGGGGCGATCGGGATTGAGCAGTTCTTC,CASSAQGAIGIEQFF
few,TRBV7-6,NA,TRBJ2-3,TGTGCCAGCAGCTTAAATCCCATCCCAGATACGCAGTATTTT,CASSLNPIPDTQYF
NA,TRBV19,NA,TRBJ2-4,TGTGCCAGTAGTCTACGGACAGCAAACATTCAGTACTTC,CASSLRTANIQYF
NA,TRBV2,NA,TRBJ2-7,TGTGCCAGCAATAGGGAGGAGGGGAATCTGGGCGAGCAGTACTTC,CASNREEGNLGEQYF
few,TRBV27,NA,TRBJ1-2,TGTGCCAGCAGCCGTTGGAGTCTAGGGAACTATGGCTACACCTTC,CASSRWSLGNYGYTF
few,TRBV4-1,NA,TRBJ2-1,TGCGCCAGCAGCCAAGAAAAGGAGGTACGGGATGAGCAGTTCTTC,CASSQEKEVRDEQFF
NA,TRBV4-1,NA,TRBJ2-3,TGCGCCAGCAGCCAAGATCCGGGCACAGATACGCAGTATTTT,CASSQDPGTDTQYF
NA,TRBV7-2,NA,TRBJ2-5,TGTGCCAGCAGCTTAGGTGGACTGGGGGAGCAAGAGACCCAGTACTTC,CASSLGGLGEQETQYF
NA,TRBV6-2/TRBV6-3,NA,TRBJ2-4,TGTGCCAGCAGTTACCGGGCAGGAGGCAAAAACATTCAGTACTTC,CASSYRAGGKNIQYF
few,TRBV7-6,TRBD1,TRBJ2-1,TGTGCCAGCAGCCCAACAGGGGCGGGCTACAATGAGCAGTTCTTC,CASSPTGAGYNEQFF
NA,TRBV9,NA,TRBJ2-3,TGTGCCAGCAGCGTAGGGGACACGGGATCAGATACGCAGTATTTT,CASSVGDTGSDTQYF
few,TRBV7-6,TRBD1,TRBJ1-2,TGTGCCAGCAGCCCGACAGGGTTCGTCGGCTACACCTTC,CASSPTGFVGYTF
NA,TRBV20-1,NA,TRBJ2-1,TGCAGTGCTAGCGGGGGCTACAATGAGCAGTTCTTC,CSASGGYNEQFF
few,TRBV7-7,NA,TRBJ2-1,TGTGCTAGCAGCCTAGCCCCAAGCTCCTACAATGAGCAGTTCTTC,CASSLAPSSYNEQFF
NA,TRBV7-9,NA,TRBJ1-2,TGTGCCAGCAGCTTTGGTGGAACCAGAGATCACGTTTCCCTCTATGGCTACACCTTC,CASSFGGTRDHVSLYGYTF
NA,TRBV10-3,TRBD1,TRBJ1-2,TGTGCCATCAGTCCTATTACACAGGGGGAAAATGGCTACACCTTC,CAISPITQGENGYTF
NA,TRBV4-2,TRBD2,TRBJ2-1,TGTGCCAGCAGCCAAGATCAAAGCGGGGGGTCGAATGAGCAGTTCTTC,CASSQDQSGGSNEQFF
NA,TRBV6-1,NA,TRBJ1-2,TGTGCCAGCAGTGAGTGGGATCCAGGGAGCTCTAACTATGGCTACACCTTC,CASSEWDPGSSNYGYTF
once,TRBV5-3,NA,TRBJ1-4,TGTGCCAGCAGCTTGGGTAATCGGGTCGATGCTAATGAAAAACTGTTTTTT,CASSLGNRVDANEKLFF
once,TRBV27,NA,TRBJ2-1,TGTGCCAGCAGTTTTAAGATCTACAATGAGCAGTTCTTC,CASSFKIYNEQFF
NA,TRBV9,NA,TRBJ1-5,TGTGCCAGCAGCGGCCCCGGAGATCAGGGAGTCAATCAGCCCCAGCATTTT,CASSGPGDQGVNQPQHF
few,TRBV6-2/TRBV6-3,NA,TRBJ2-1,TGTGCCAGCAGTTATCGAGGGGCCTGGGGCAATGAGCAGTTCTTC,CASSYRGAWGNEQFF
NA,TRBV12-3/TRBV12-4,NA,TRBJ1-1,TGTGCCAGCAGTTTTGGTGGGGGGGCCGAGGTTGAAGCTTTCTTT,CASSFGGGAEVEAFF
NA,TRBV4-1,TRBD1,TRBJ2-7,TGCGCCAGCAGCCAAGAAATGGGACAGGGGATCGAGCAGTACTTC,CASSQEMGQGIEQYF
many,TRBV7-2,NA,TRBJ1-2,TGTGCCAGCAGCCCCAGGTCGACTGGCTACACCTTC,CASSPRSTGYTF
NA,TRBV27,NA,TRBJ1-6,TGTGCCAGCAGCCGTCCCGTAGGCACCCTCCACTTT,CASSRPVGTLHF